The sequence of this T cell receptor beta chain was determined in a study of Ad26.COV2.S vaccination and SARS-CoV-2 variants. Overall study findings and caveats: People who got the vaccine had more spike-specific TCR breadth than people who got placebo. TCR breadth and depth analyses may have underestimated total T cell responses. Comparable non-spike TCR breadth was observed in vaccine and placebo recipients.

Comments on this clone: Its antigen is as yet unknown.

Only in-frame clones appear in the TCRdb table, and some are missing; sequencing was by immunoSEQ multiplex PCR. The sample lists under 95,000 clones, less than 85% occurring once. The length of the CDR3 is 14 residues. The germline V gene encodes CDR1 ENHRY and CDR2 SYGVKD. V shed 0 bases and J shed 4 bases, with 10 bases lying between them. The chain links TRBV10-3 to TRBJ2-7; D ambiguous. The source was peripheral blood, collected after recovery from COVID-19. The TCR comes from a human donor who had recovered from COVID-19. CDR3 coding DNA: TGTGCCATCAGTGAGTCCAGCGCGGCATACGAGCAGTACTTC. This sequence encodes CAISESSAAYEQYF.